This TCR beta chain was retrieved from a study of lymphopenia after photon versus proton radiotherapy. Here immunoSEQ multiplex PCR was the method, and the copy in TCRdb shows in-frame clones only, minus some. This table holds approximately 23,000 clones, around nine tenths found once. This CDR3 is built from 14 residues. The germline CDR1 and CDR2 sequences are MNHNS and SASEGT. The V and J ends lost 3 bases and 3 bases respectively, with 12 bases between them. The receptor's source is an elderly man with esophageal cancer. This specimen consisted of peripheral blood, obtained from a patient treated with proton-based radiotherapy. The rearrangement joins TRBV6-1 to TRBJ2-7; possible D gene TRBD1, 6 bases. CDR3 nucleotide sequence: TGTGCCAGCAGTGAGCAGGACAGTTTCTACGAGCAGTACTTC. Residues: CASSEQDSFYEQYF.